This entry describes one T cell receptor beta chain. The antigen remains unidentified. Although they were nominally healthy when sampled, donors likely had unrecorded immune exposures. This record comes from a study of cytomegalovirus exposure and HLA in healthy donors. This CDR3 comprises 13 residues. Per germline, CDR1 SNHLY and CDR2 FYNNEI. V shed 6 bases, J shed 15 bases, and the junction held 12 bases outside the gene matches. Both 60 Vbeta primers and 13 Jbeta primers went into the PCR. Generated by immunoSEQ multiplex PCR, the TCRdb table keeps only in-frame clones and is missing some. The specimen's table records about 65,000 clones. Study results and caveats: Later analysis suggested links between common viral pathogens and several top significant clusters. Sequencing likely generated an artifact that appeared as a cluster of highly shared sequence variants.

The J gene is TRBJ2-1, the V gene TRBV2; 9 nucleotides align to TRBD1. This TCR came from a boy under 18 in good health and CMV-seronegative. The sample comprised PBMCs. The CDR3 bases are TGTGCCAGCAGCGCGACCGGGACAGGGAATGGGTTCTTC. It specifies CASSATGTGNGFF.